Each of the 12 T cell receptor beta chains below was sequenced from the same sample in a study of blood T cells in healthy people across ages. A second PCR, run for about 6 to 12 cycles, used a sample-barcoded 5' primer plus a J-beta primer mix. Each CDR3 protein gets one entry after TCRdb re-called the 5' RACE reads with MiXCR. The repertoire holds around 870,000 distinct CDR3 sequences, under 35% seen once, with approximately 15% in the top ten. The sample comprised blood. The receptors stem from an elderly woman in good health.

Notes on this clonotype: A much more abundant neighbour one base away suggests this may be a read error. The chain couples TRBV4-1 to TRBJ2-1; 7 nucleotides align to TRBD1. The CDR3 loop spans 17 amino acids. Germline CDR1 is MGHRA and CDR2 is YSYEKL. CDR3 amino acids: CASSQGPGTDFYSEQFF. DNA of the CDR3: TGCGCCAGCAGCCAAGGCCCCGGGACAGATTTTTACAGTGAGCAGTTCTTC.

As for this clonotype: A read error is possible here, since a much larger clone lies one base away. CDR3 protein: CAGSPPGQGIQPQHF. DNA for the CDR3: TGTGCCGGCTCACCACCGGGACAGGGGATCCAGCCCCAGCATTTT. The chain uses TRBV18 and TRBJ1-5; TRBD1 agrees at 10 bases. Germline CDR1 is KGHSH and CDR2 is LQKENI. The CDR3 covers 15 residues. The complete variable domain, with remaining parts taken from reference TRBV18 and TRBJ1-5, reads NAGVMQNPRHLVRRRGQEARLRCSPMKGHSHVYWYRQLPEEGLKFMVYLQKENIIDESGMPKERFSAEFPKEGPSILRIQQVVRGDSAAYFCAGSPPGQGIQPQHFGDGTRLSIL.

V and J are TRBV3-1 and TRBJ2-2; 8 positions match TRBD1. The CDR3 is made up of 16 amino acids. Germline-derived CDR1 and CDR2 are LGHDT and YNNKEL (reference sequence). V lost 0 bases, J lost 1 base, and 1 base stayed unmatched. CDR3 bases: TGTGCCAGCAGCCAAGACGGGACAGGGAACACCGGGGAGCTGTTTTTT. Translation gives CASSQDGTGNTGELFF.

This clonotype was detected a few times. The rearrangement uses TRBV20-1 and TRBJ2-2, with 7 bases aligning to TRBD1. The CDR3 is made up of 16 amino acids. With 0 bases clipped from V and 1 base from J, the junction kept 5 bases outside the gene matches. CDR1 DFQATT and CDR2 SNEGSKA come from the germline V gene (reference sequence). CDR3 coding DNA: TGCAGTGCTAGAGAAGACAGGGCCTTGAACACCGGGGAGCTGTTTTTT. Amino acid sequence: CSAREDRALNTGELFF.

This clonotype was counted once. The DNA of the CDR3 is TGTGCCAGCAGCTCCAGCGGAGCAGGCCGCTCCTACGAGCAGTACGTC. It encodes CASSSSGAGRSYEQYV. The V gene is TRBV7-9, the J gene TRBJ2-7; D possibly corresponds to TRBD2 (5 bases). Per germline, CDR1 SEHNR and CDR2 FQNEAQ (reference sequence). The CDR3 loop spans 16 amino acids. V lost 4 bases to trimming and J lost 0 bases, with 16 bases between them.

This clonotype was seen more than once but under ten times. This chain uses TRBV20-1 with TRBJ1-2, with D perhaps TRBD1 (5 bases). Germline V gene data show CDR1 as DFQATT and CDR2 as SNEGSKA (reference sequence). Trimming shortened V by 3 bases and J by 6 bases, and 11 bases separated the two germline ends. The CDR3 loop spans 12 amino acids. In nucleotides, the CDR3 is TGCAGTGCTAGGGCAGGGTCCCATGGCTACACCTTC. This encodes CSARAGSHGYTF.

The chain couples TRBV14 to TRBJ2-6; D gene ambiguous. The germline V gene encodes CDR1 SGHDN and CDR2 FVKESK. CDR3 length: 15 residues. V was cut by 4 bases and J by 1 base, with 8 bases left in between. In DNA, the CDR3 is TGTGCCAGCAGCCCTACCAATTCTGGGGCCAACGTCCTGACTTTC. Translation gives CASSPTNSGANVLTF.

The gene calls are TRBV20-1 and TRBJ1-1, with 7 bases matching TRBD1. The CDR3 length is 12 residues. With 3 bases clipped from V and 8 bases from J, the junction kept 6 bases outside the gene matches. Germline V gene data show CDR1 as DFQATT and CDR2 as SNEGSKA (reference sequence). DNA for the CDR3: TGCAGTGCTAGTCTCAGACAGGGAGAAGCTTTCTTT. Amino acids: CSASLRQGEAFF.

This clonotype has ten or more counts. The rearrangement links TRBV24-1 to TRBJ2-1; maybe TRBD2 (6 bases). The CDR3 is 15 amino acids. The V gene lost 5 bases and the J gene lost 8 bases, with 18 bases spanning the gap. The V gene's germline CDR1 is KGHDR and CDR2 SFDVKD. CDR3 DNA: TGTGCCACCAGTGCGAACCGGGACTCATCCGATGAGCAGTTCTTC. Translating gives CATSANRDSSDEQFF.

There are many counts of this clonotype. V gene TRBV2 combines with J gene TRBJ2-6, with 9 positions matching TRBD1. Germline V gene data show CDR1 as SNHLY and CDR2 as FYNNEI. The CDR3 covers 16 residues. Trimming removed 7 bases from V and 2 bases from J; junction bases left unmatched: 6. In DNA form, the CDR3 reads TGTGCCAGCATGGACAGGGGCGCGGCTGGGGCCAACGTCCTGACTTTC. Translating it yields CASMDRGAAGANVLTF.

This chain links TRBV20-1 with TRBJ2-1, with D tentatively TRBD1 or TRBD2 (5 bases each). CDR3 size: 10 residues. The germline CDR1 and CDR2 sequences are DFQATT and SNEGSKA (reference sequence). The chain's CDR3 is CSGRGDEQFF. For the CDR3, the DNA is TGCAGCGGACGGGGCGATGAGCAGTTCTTC.

This clonotype was found once. Given a much more abundant clone one base away, this may be a read error. The rearrangement joins TRBV7-2 to TRBJ2-7; D is perhaps TRBD2 (6 bases). The CDR3 spans 14 residues. Germline V lookup: CDR1 SGHTA, CDR2 FQGNSA. Between the trimmed V and J ends, which lost 5 bases and 5 bases, there was a span of 16 bases. The CDR3 reads CASSATSMSHEQYF. As DNA, the CDR3 is TGTGCCAGCAGCGCCACTAGCATGTCCCACGAGCAGTACTTC.